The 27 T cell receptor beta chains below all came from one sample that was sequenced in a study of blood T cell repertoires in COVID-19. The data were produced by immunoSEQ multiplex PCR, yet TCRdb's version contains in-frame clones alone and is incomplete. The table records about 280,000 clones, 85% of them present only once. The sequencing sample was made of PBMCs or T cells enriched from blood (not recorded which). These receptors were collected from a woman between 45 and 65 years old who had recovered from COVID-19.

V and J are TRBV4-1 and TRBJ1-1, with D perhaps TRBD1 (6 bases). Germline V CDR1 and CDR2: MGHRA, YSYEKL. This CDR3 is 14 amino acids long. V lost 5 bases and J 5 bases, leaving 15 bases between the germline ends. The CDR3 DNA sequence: TGCGCCAGCAGCTTTCCAGGGGCCGGAACTGAAGCTTTCTTT. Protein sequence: CASSFPGAGTEAFF.

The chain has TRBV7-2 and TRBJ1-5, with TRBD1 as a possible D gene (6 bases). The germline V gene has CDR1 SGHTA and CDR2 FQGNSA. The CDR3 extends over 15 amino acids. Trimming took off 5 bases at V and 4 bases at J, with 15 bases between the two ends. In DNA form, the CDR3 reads TGTGCCAGCAGCCGTACAGGGATGGGGAATCAGCCCCAGCATTTT. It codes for CASSRTGMGNQPQHF. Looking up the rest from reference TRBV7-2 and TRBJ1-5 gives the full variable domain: GAGVSQSPSNKVTEKGKDVELRCDPISGHTALYWYRQSLGQGLEFLIYFQGNSAPDKSGLPSDRFSAERTGGSVSTLTIQRTQQEDSAVYLCASSRTGMGNQPQHFGDGTRLSIL.

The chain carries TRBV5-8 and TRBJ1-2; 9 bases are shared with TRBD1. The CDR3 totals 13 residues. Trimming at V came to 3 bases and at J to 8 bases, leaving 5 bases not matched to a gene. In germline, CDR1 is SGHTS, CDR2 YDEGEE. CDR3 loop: CASSWPGQGGYTF. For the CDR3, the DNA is TGTGCCAGCAGCTGGCCGGGACAGGGAGGCTACACCTTC.

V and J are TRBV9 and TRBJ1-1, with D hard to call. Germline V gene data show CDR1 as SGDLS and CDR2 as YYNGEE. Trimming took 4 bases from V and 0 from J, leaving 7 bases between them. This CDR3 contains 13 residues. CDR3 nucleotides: TGTGCCAGCAGCTCTGTCCTGAACACTGAAGCTTTCTTT. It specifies CASSSVLNTEAFF.

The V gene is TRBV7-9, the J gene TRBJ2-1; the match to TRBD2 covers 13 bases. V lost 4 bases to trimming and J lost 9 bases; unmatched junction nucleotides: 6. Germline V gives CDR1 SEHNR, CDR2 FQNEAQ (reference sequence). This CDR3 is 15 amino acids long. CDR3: CASSSGLAGVSEQFF. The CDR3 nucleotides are TGTGCCAGCAGCTCTGGACTAGCGGGAGTTAGTGAGCAGTTCTTC.

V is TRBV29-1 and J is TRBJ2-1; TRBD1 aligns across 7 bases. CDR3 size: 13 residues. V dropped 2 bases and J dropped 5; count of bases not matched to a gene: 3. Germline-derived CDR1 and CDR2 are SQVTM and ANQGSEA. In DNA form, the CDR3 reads TGCAGCGTTGAATTAGGACAGGACAATGAGCAGTTCTTC. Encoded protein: CSVELGQDNEQFF.

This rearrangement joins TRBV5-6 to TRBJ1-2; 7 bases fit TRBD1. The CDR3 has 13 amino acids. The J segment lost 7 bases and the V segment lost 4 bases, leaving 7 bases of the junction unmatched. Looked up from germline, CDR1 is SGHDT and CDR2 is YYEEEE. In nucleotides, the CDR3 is TGTGCCAGCAGCCTGACAGGGTGGGGTGGCTACACCTTC. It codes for CASSLTGWGGYTF.

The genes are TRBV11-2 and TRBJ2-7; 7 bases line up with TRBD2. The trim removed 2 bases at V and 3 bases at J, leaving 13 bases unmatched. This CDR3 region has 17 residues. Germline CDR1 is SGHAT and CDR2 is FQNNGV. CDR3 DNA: TGTGCCAGCAGCTTATATTCTTGGGGACTACGGAACTACGAGCAGTACTTC. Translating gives CASSLYSWGLRNYEQYF.

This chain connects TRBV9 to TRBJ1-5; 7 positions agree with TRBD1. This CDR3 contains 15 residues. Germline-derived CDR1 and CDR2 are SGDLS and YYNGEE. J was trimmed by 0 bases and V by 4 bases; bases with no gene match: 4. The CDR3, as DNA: TGTGCCAGCAGCTTTCAGGGGGATAGCAATCAGCCCCAGCATTTT. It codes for CASSFQGDSNQPQHF.

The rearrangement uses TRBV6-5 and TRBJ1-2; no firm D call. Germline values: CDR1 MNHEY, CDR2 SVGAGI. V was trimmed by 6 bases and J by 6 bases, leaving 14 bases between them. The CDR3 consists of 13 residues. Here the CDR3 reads CASRGDIYNGYTF. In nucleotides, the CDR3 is TGTGCCAGCAGGGGAGACATCTACAATGGCTACACCTTC.

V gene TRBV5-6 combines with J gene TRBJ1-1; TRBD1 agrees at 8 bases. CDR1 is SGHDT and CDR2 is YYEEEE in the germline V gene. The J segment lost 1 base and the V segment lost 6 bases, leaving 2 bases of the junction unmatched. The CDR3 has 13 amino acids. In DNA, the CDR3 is TGTGCCAGCATCGACAGGGGGAACACTGAAGCTTTCTTT. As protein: CASIDRGNTEAFF.

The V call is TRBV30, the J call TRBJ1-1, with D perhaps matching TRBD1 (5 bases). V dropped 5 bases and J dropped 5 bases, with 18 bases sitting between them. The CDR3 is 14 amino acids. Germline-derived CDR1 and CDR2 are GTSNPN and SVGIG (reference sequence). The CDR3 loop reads CAWGLVGGVTEAFF. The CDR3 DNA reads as TGTGCCTGGGGTCTGGTGGGAGGGGTAACTGAAGCTTTCTTT.

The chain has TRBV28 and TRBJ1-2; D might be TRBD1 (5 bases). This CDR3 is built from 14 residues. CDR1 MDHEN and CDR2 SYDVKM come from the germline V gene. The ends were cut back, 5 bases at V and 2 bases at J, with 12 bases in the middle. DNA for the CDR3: TGTGCCAGCAGTCCAACGACAGCGAACTATGGCTACACCTTC. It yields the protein CASSPTTANYGYTF.

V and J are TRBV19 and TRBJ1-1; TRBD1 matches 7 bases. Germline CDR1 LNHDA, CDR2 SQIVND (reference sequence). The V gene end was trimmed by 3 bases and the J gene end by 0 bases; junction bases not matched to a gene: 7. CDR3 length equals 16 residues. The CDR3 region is CASSIWVQGVNTEAFF. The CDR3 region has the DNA TGTGCCAGTAGTATTTGGGTGCAGGGGGTGAACACTGAAGCTTTCTTT.

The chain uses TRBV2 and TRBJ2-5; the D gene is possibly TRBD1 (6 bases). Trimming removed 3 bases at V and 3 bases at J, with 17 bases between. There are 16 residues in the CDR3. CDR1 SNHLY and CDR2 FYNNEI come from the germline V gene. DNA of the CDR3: TGTGCCAGCAGTGATCACCACAGGGAAATAGAAGAGACCCAGTACTTC. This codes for CASSDHHREIEETQYF.

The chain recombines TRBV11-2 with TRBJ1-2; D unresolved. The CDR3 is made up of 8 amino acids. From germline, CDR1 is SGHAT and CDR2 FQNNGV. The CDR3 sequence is CRDYGYTF. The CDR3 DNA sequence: TGTAGAGACTATGGCTACACCTTC.

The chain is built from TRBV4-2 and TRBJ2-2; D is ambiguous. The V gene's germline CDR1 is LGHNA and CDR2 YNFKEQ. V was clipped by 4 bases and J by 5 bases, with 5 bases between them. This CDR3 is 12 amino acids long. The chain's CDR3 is CASSPMTGELFF. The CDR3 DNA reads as TGTGCCAGCAGCCCAATGACCGGGGAGCTGTTTTTT.

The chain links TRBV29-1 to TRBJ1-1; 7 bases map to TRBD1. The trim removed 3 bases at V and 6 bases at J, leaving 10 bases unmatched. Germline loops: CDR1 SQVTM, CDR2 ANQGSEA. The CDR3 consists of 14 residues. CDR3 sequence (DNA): TGCAGCGTTGATTACTCCGGGACAGCATCTGAAGCTTTCTTT. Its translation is CSVDYSGTASEAFF.

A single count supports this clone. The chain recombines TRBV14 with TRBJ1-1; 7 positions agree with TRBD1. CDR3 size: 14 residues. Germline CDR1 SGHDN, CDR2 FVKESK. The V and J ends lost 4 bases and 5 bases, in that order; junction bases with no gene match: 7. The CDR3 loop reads CASSRGGSQTEAFF. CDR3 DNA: TGTGCCAGCAGCCGAGGGGGCTCGCAGACTGAAGCTTTCTTT.

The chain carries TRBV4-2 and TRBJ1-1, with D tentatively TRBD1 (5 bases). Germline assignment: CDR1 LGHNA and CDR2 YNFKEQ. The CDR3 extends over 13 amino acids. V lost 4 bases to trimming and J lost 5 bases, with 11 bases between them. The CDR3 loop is CASSRGGDTEAFF. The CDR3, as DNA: TGTGCCAGCAGCCGAGGAGGGGATACTGAAGCTTTCTTT.

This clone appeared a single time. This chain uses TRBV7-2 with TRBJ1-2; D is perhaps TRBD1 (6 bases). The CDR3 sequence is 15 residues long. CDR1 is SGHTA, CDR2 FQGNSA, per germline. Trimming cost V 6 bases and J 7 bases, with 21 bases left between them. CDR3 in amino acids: CASRKRAGEGSGYTF. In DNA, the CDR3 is TGTGCCAGCAGAAAAAGGGCAGGGGAGGGGAGTGGCTACACCTTC.

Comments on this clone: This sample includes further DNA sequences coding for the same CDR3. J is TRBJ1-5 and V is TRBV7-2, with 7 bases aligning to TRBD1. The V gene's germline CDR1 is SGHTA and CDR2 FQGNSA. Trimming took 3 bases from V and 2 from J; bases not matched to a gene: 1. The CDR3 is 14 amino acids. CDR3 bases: TGTGCCAGCAGCTTGACAGGGCGCAATCAGCCCCAGCATTTT. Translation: CASSLTGRNQPQHF.

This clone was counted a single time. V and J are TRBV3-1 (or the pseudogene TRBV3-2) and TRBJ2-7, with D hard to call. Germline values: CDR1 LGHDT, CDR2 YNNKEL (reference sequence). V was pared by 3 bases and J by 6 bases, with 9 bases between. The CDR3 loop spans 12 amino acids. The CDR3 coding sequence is TGTGCCAGCAGCCAGCCCAGAGGCGAGCAGTACTTC. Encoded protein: CASSQPRGEQYF.

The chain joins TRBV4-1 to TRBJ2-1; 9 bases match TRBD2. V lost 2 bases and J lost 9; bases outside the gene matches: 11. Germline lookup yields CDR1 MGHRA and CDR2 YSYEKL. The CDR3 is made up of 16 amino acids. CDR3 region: CASSQLAFGTSSEQFF. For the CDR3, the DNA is TGCGCCAGCAGCCAACTAGCTTTCGGGACTAGCAGTGAGCAGTTCTTC.

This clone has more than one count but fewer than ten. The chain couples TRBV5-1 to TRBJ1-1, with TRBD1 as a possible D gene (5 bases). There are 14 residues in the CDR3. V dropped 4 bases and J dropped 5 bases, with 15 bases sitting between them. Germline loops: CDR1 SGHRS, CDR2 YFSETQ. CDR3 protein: CASSQRSGGTEAFF. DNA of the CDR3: TGCGCCAGCAGCCAACGTTCGGGGGGTACTGAAGCTTTCTTT.

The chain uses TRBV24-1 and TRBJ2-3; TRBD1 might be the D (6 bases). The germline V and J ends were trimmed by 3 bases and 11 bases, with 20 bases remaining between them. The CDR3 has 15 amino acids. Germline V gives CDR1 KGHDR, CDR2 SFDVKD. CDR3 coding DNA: TGTGCCACCAGTGATGAGGGTGCTACACCAGGGGTGCAGTATTTT. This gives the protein CATSDEGATPGVQYF.

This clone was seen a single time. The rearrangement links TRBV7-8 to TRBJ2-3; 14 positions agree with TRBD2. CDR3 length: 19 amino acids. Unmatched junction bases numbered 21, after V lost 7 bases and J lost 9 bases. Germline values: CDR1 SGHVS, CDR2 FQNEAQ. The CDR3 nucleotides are TGTGCCAGCACCTCCCCAGGTCTCCGACTAGCGGGAGGGCCTGGCACGCAGTATTTT. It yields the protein CASTSPGLRLAGGPGTQYF.